Below are 28 T cell receptor beta chains sequenced from a single sample in a study of blood T cell repertoires in COVID-19. Generated by immunoSEQ multiplex PCR, the TCRdb table keeps only in-frame clones and is missing some. Altogether tens of thousands of clones are present, 80% to 90% being singletons, with the ten largest covering roughly 2.4%. The specimen was peripheral blood. The receptors shown here come from a human donor in a cohort sampled during active COVID-19.

The chain joins TRBV2 to TRBJ2-5; 13 positions agree with TRBD2. V trimming: 6 bases; J trimming: 7 bases; junction bases outside the gene matches: 11. Germline loops: CDR1 SNHLY, CDR2 FYNNEI. The CDR3 is made up of 16 amino acids. The CDR3 DNA follows: TGTGCCAGCAGACCAGGACTAGCGGGGGACTCGGGGACCCAGTACTTC. Its translation is CASRPGLAGDSGTQYF.

This chain uses TRBV9 with TRBJ1-4; no reliable D call. The CDR3 is made up of 14 amino acids. With 4 bases removed from V and 16 bases from J, the gap between germline ends came to 23 bases. Germline values: CDR1 SGDLS, CDR2 YYNGEE. This CDR3 is CASSPRPDSSRRFF. CDR3 bases: TGTGCCAGCAGCCCCCGCCCGGATTCCTCCCGGAGGTTTTTT.

A single count supports this clone. This chain connects TRBV5-1 to TRBJ2-1; 8 bases fit TRBD2. CDR1 SGHRS and CDR2 YFSETQ come from the germline V gene. V shed 8 bases, J shed 7 bases, and the junction held 14 bases outside the gene matches. The CDR3 sequence is 15 residues long. CDR3 sequence reads: CASTWTGGPWNEQFF. The DNA of the CDR3 is TGCGCCAGTACCTGGACGGGGGGGCCTTGGAATGAGCAGTTCTTC.

This clone showed up just once. The chain links TRBV7-8 to TRBJ1-6, with 11 bases matching TRBD1. With 5 bases clipped from V and 11 bases from J, the junction kept 5 bases outside the gene matches. Germline V gene data show CDR1 as SGHVS and CDR2 as FQNEAQ. The CDR3 length is 14 residues. CDR3 DNA sequence: TGTGCCAGCAGCCGAGGGACAGGGGGACCACCCCTCCACTTT. Encoded protein: CASSRGTGGPPLHF.

This chain's CDR3 is CASGGGRSSYEQYF. For the CDR3, the DNA is TGTGCCAGCGGGGGGGGACGCAGCTCCTACGAGCAGTACTTC. The chain links TRBV7-9 to TRBJ2-7; 7 nucleotides align to TRBD2. There are 14 residues in the CDR3. V lost 8 bases to trimming and J lost 0 bases; unmatched junction nucleotides: 7. Germline values: CDR1 SEHNR, CDR2 FQNEAQ (reference sequence).

This chain uses TRBV28 with TRBJ2-5; 10 bases are shared with TRBD1. V was clipped by 6 bases and J by 5 bases; unmatched bases: 9. The CDR3 runs to 15 residues. Per the germline V gene, CDR1 is MDHEN and CDR2 is SYDVKM. As DNA, the CDR3 is TGTGCCAGCAGCCGCCCGACAGGGGGCTGGGAGACCCAGTACTTC. It specifies CASSRPTGGWETQYF.

The genes are TRBV12-3 or TRBV12-4 and TRBJ1-1; possibly TRBD1 for D (5 bases). The V end lost 6 bases, the J end lost 4 bases, and 12 bases lay between the germline ends. The CDR3 runs to 13 residues. Written as DNA, the CDR3 is TGTGCCAGCAGAAACTTTCAGGGCACTGAAGCTTTCTTT. Translation: CASRNFQGTEAFF.

CDR3: CASSEGNYGYTF. The CDR3 DNA reads TGTGCCAGCAGTGAGGGCAACTATGGCTACACCTTC. The V and J genes are TRBV6-1 and TRBJ1-2; D unclear. The V end was cut by 3 bases, the J end by 2 bases, with 4 bases between. This CDR3 spans 12 amino acids. The germline CDR1 and CDR2 sequences are MNHNS and SASEGT.

This clone was recorded once. The rearrangement links TRBV18 to TRBJ2-7, with a tentative D call TRBD1 (6 bases). The ends were cut back, 4 bases at V and 3 bases at J, with 10 bases in the middle. In germline, CDR1 is KGHSH, CDR2 LQKENI. The CDR3 is made up of 13 amino acids. The CDR3 spells CASSRTENYEQYF. In DNA, the CDR3 is TGTGCCAGCTCACGGACAGAGAACTACGAGCAGTACTTC. The full variable domain, completed using reference TRBV18 and TRBJ2-7, is NAGVMQNPRHLVRRRGQEARLRCSPMKGHSHVYWYRQLPEEGLKFMVYLQKENIIDESGMPKERFSAEFPKEGPSILRIQQVVRGDSAAYFCASSRTENYEQYFGPGTRLTVT.

The chain combines TRBV5-1 with TRBJ2-1; 8 bases are a match to TRBD2. Germline CDR1 SGHRS, CDR2 YFSETQ. The CDR3 extends over 14 amino acids. The J segment lost 7 bases and the V segment lost 7 bases, leaving 10 bases of the junction unmatched. CDR3 loop: CASGFRGGSNEQFF. The CDR3 DNA reads TGCGCCAGCGGGTTCCGGGGGGGTTCAAATGAGCAGTTCTTC.

The chain has TRBV4-1 and TRBJ2-2; 7 bases are a match to TRBD1. Germline-derived CDR1 and CDR2 are MGHRA and YSYEKL. J gave up 2 bases and V 4 bases, and 10 bases lay outside the gene matches. The CDR3 runs 17 residues. CDR3 nucleotides: TGCGCCAGCAGCCCGGGACAGTCCCGCTTAAACACCGGGGAGCTGTTTTTT. Amino acids: CASSPGQSRLNTGELFF.

The V and J genes are TRBV20-1 and TRBJ1-6; no clear D. The V gene's germline CDR1 is DFQATT and CDR2 SNEGSKA (reference sequence). The CDR3 covers 11 residues. V lost 5 bases to trimming and J lost 9 bases, with 8 bases between them. The CDR3 here is CSASPSSPLHF. The DNA for the CDR3 is TGCAGTGCTTCCCCGAGTTCACCCCTCCACTTT.

The sample holds one count of this clone. The chain couples TRBV30 to TRBJ2-1; 7 nucleotides align to TRBD2. The V and J ends lost 3 bases and 7 bases, in that order; junction bases with no gene match: 15. Per the germline V gene, CDR1 is GTSNPN and CDR2 is SVGIG (reference sequence). The CDR3 totals 16 residues. CDR3 residues: CAWRGSGLGRQNEQFF. The CDR3 DNA is TGTGCCTGGAGGGGGAGCGGACTCGGGAGGCAGAATGAGCAGTTCTTC.

The chain joins TRBV19 to TRBJ1-1; tentatively, D is TRBD1 (5 bases). The CDR3 runs 17 residues. V lost 5 bases, J lost 5 bases, and 24 bases lay in between. CDR1 LNHDA and CDR2 SQIVND come from the germline V gene (reference sequence). The CDR3 spells CASSSRVRGSFGTEAFF. The CDR3 region has the DNA TGTGCCAGTAGTTCGAGGGTGCGGGGCAGTTTTGGGACTGAAGCTTTCTTT.

V usage is TRBV23-1 and J usage is TRBJ1-1; D remains unclear. TRBV23-1 is designated an ORF whose function remains uncertain. Trimming cost V 0 bases and J 0 bases, with 20 bases left between them. The CDR3 loop spans 19 amino acids. CDR3: CASSQSTGSLYTMNTEAFF. In DNA, the CDR3 is TGCGCCAGCAGTCAATCGACGGGTAGCCTCTATACCATGAACACTGAAGCTTTCTTT.

V gene TRBV6-5 combines with J gene TRBJ2-3; a possible D gene is TRBD2 (7 bases). The CDR3 length is 16 residues. Looked up from germline, CDR1 is MNHEY and CDR2 is SVGAGI. V was trimmed by 2 bases and J by 1 base, leaving 13 bases between them. The CDR3 here is CASSYRGGLGTDTQYF. The CDR3 DNA sequence: TGTGCCAGCAGTTACAGGGGGGGGCTGGGCACAGATACGCAGTATTTT.

This clone was seen a few times. The V call is TRBV19, the J call TRBJ1-1, with 9 bases that match TRBD1. Germline-derived CDR1 and CDR2 are LNHDA and SQIVND (reference sequence). The V segment lost 8 bases and the J segment 1 base; nucleotides outside the gene matches: 8. The CDR3 contains 15 residues. The CDR3 reads CASSRDRDPNTEAFF. The CDR3 DNA reads TGTGCCAGTTCCCGGGACAGGGATCCGAACACTGAAGCTTTCTTT.

The chain carries TRBV10-1 and TRBJ2-1, with 7 bases lining up with TRBD2. Trimming at V came to 5 bases and at J to 2 bases, leaving 3 bases not matched to a gene. The CDR3 is 14 amino acids. Per germline, CDR1 WNHNN and CDR2 SYGVQD (reference sequence). CDR3 protein: CASSPSGTYNEQFF. CDR3 DNA sequence: TGCGCCAGCAGTCCTAGCGGTACCTACAATGAGCAGTTCTTC.

The CDR3 is CASSWGTGESYEQYF. The CDR3 DNA is TGTGCCAGTAGCTGGGGGACAGGGGAATCCTACGAGCAGTACTTC. The genes are TRBV19 and TRBJ2-7, with 10 bases that match TRBD1. The CDR3 totals 15 residues. Looked up from germline, CDR1 is LNHDA and CDR2 is SQIVND (reference sequence). V lost 6 bases to trimming and J lost 1 base; unmatched junction nucleotides: 6.

The chain has TRBV16 and TRBJ1-1; D unresolved. The CDR3 totals 15 residues. Deletions cut 4 bases from V and 2 bases from J, with 14 bases between. Per germline, CDR1 KGHSY and CDR2 FQNENV. The CDR3 reads CASSPRRERNTEAFF. In DNA, the CDR3 is TGTGCCAGCAGCCCCCGGAGGGAGAGAAACACTGAAGCTTTCTTT.

This chain joins TRBV28 and TRBJ2-1; tentatively, D is TRBD2 (6 bases). The CDR3 is 16 residues long. V was trimmed by 2 bases and J by 0 bases, leaving 11 bases between them. Germline assignment: CDR1 MDHEN and CDR2 SYDVKM. CDR3 bases: TGTGCCAGCAGTTTAACAGCGGGCGGCTCCTACAATGAGCAGTTCTTC. Its translation: CASSLTAGGSYNEQFF. The full variable domain, rest sourced from reference TRBV28 and TRBJ2-1, is DVKVTQSSRYLVKRTGEKVFLECVQDMDHENMFWYRQDPGLGLRLIYFSYDVKMKEKGDIPEGYSVSREKKERFSLILESASTNQTSMYLCASSLTAGGSYNEQFFGPGTRLTVL.

This clone was seen just once. The J gene is TRBJ2-1, the V gene TRBV25-1; possible D gene TRBD1, 5 bases. Trimming shortened V by 5 bases and J by 7 bases, and 15 bases separated the two germline ends. CDR3 length: 14 amino acids. Germline V lookup: CDR1 MGHDK, CDR2 SYGVNS. This CDR3 is CASSQSGRVNEQFF. The CDR3 DNA follows: TGTGCCAGCAGTCAGTCGGGCAGGGTTAATGAGCAGTTCTTC.

The chain has TRBV7-9 and TRBJ2-1; no definite D call. The CDR3 is 17 amino acids. V lost 1 base and J lost 5, with 18 bases in between. Germline assignment: CDR1 SEHNR and CDR2 FQNEAQ (reference sequence). The CDR3: CASSLGLTSVGDNEQFF. Written as DNA, the CDR3 is TGTGCCAGCAGCTTAGGACTTACGTCAGTTGGCGACAATGAGCAGTTCTTC.

This clone was seen more than once but under ten times. The rearrangement uses TRBV5-1 and TRBJ1-2; 7 nucleotides agree with TRBD1. Trimming took 1 base from V and 8 from J; bases not matched to a gene: 5. The CDR3 runs 13 residues. CDR1 is SGHRS, CDR2 YFSETQ, per germline. This chain's CDR3 is CASSLKGAGGYTF. The DNA for the CDR3 is TGCGCCAGCAGCTTGAAGGGGGCGGGCGGCTACACCTTC.

This chain links TRBV19 with TRBJ2-1; 10 nucleotides align to TRBD2. The V gene's germline CDR1 is LNHDA and CDR2 SQIVND (reference sequence). The CDR3 length is 15 residues. Losses at the gene ends were 2 bases for V and 6 bases for J; bases not matched to a gene: 4. CDR3 sequence (DNA): TGTGCCAGTAGTATAATGACTAGCGGGTTCAATGAGCAGTTCTTC. Its protein is CASSIMTSGFNEQFF.

The CDR3 protein is CATGRQSGRQGVNTIYF. The CDR3 DNA follows: TGTGCCACGGGACGGCAGTCAGGTAGACAGGGGGTGAACACCATATATTTT. The chain couples TRBV28 to TRBJ1-3, with 9 positions matching TRBD1. Looked up from germline, CDR1 is MDHEN and CDR2 is SYDVKM. V shed 10 bases, J shed 7 bases, and the junction held 20 bases outside the gene matches. The CDR3 consists of 17 residues.

The chain employs TRBV4-1 and TRBJ1-4, with 7 bases lining up with TRBD1. The CDR3 has 16 residues. Germline assignment: CDR1 MGHRA and CDR2 YSYEKL. The V gene end was trimmed by 0 bases and the J gene end by 7 bases; junction bases not matched to a gene: 8. The CDR3 nucleotides are TGCGCCAGCAGCCAAGATACGAGGGGGCTGAGTGAAAAACTGTTTTTT. Amino acid sequence: CASSQDTRGLSEKLFF.

The rearrangement links TRBV7-9 to TRBJ2-4; D is perhaps TRBD2 (6 bases). The CDR3 runs to 18 residues. Trimming left V 5 bases short and J 0 bases short, with 20 bases between. In germline, CDR1 is SEHNR, CDR2 FQNEAQ (reference sequence). CDR3 loop: CASSPTIETGVAKNIQYF. CDR3 in DNA: TGTGCCAGCAGCCCTACAATTGAAACGGGGGTAGCCAAAAACATTCAGTACTTC. The entire variable domain, with the rest obtained from reference TRBV7-9 and TRBJ2-4, is as follows: DTGVSQNPRHKITKRGQNVTFRCDPISEHNRLYWYRQTLGQGPEFLTYFQNEAQLEKSRLLSDRFSAERPKGSFSTLEIQRTEQGDSAMYLCASSPTIETGVAKNIQYFGAGTRLSVL.